Sequencing of this TCR beta chain was carried out in a study of vaccination effects on CD4 cells after COVID-19. Turning to the study itself: Participants got two doses of BNT162b2 or mRNA-1273 vaccine.

TCRdb keeps only in-frame clones here, not all; method: immunoSEQ multiplex PCR. Altogether about 22,000 clones are present, approximately 73% being singletons, with the ten largest covering about 10%. Turning to this clone: The target antigen is unknown.

Under the ViraFEST assay, PBMC were stimulated with viral peptide pools so that antigen-specific CD4+ T cells expanded. Sequencing was performed afterwards. Investigators separated out CD4+ T cells once approximately 9 days of culture had passed. Previously uninfected by SARS-CoV-2, the vaccine recipients also showed negative nucleocapsid antibodies. On days 3 and 7, fresh IL-2 medium replaced half the medium. Whole-study results and caveats: Marked contraction was observed in infection-induced and vaccine-induced clones late after vaccination.

Losses at the gene ends were 2 bases for V and 5 bases for J; bases not matched to a gene: 8. The CDR3 is made up of 15 amino acids. The chain combines TRBV6-7 with TRBJ1-2; 7 bases line up with TRBD1. TRBV6-7 is sorted into the ORF group, with uncertain function. The sequence derives from a human donor who received a COVID-19 vaccine. The material sequenced was CD4+ T cells from PBMCs cultured with HCoV-229E spike peptides, taken before COVID-19 vaccination. The CDR3 coding sequence is TGTGCCAGCAGTTACCCCCGGGACAGCCTATATGGCTACACCTTC. Residues: CASSYPRDSLYGYTF.